Presented here are 14 T cell receptor beta chains from one specimen sequenced in a study of chemoradiotherapy in HPV16-positive cancers. The repertoire was sequenced with immunoSEQ multiplex PCR; TCRdb's copy has only in-frame clones and lacks some. Of around 5,000 clones listed, roughly 80% were seen once; the top ten hold 30% to 40%. This material was collected from a patient who underwent chemoradiotherapy. These receptors all come from a human donor with HPV-associated anogenital cancer.

V usage is TRBV28 and J usage is TRBJ1-1; maybe TRBD1 (5 bases). The V and J ends lost 7 bases and 1 base respectively, with 13 bases between them. The CDR3 runs 14 residues. Germline CDR1 MDHEN, CDR2 SYDVKM. The CDR3 sequence is CASIQSGGNTEAFF. Here the CDR3 DNA reads TGTGCCAGCATCCAAAGTGGGGGGAACACTGAAGCTTTCTTT.

J is TRBJ2-7 and V is TRBV6-5; TRBD1 aligns across 8 bases. Per the germline V gene, CDR1 is MNHEY and CDR2 is SVGAGI. The length of the CDR3 is 14 residues. Unmatched junction bases numbered 2, after V lost 2 bases and J lost 2 bases. The CDR3 DNA follows: TGTGCCAGCAGTTACGACAGGGGACCCTACGAGCAGTACTTC. Its translation: CASSYDRGPYEQYF.

The chain links TRBV5-4 to TRBJ1-5; D is uncertain. V was trimmed by 4 bases and J by 1 base, leaving 3 bases between them. The CDR3 loop spans 12 amino acids. The germline CDR1 and CDR2 sequences are SGHNT and YYREEE (reference sequence). CDR3 nucleotides: TGTGCCAGCAGCCGCAGCAATCAGCCCCAGCATTTT. Translating it yields CASSRSNQPQHF.

V gene TRBV18 combines with J gene TRBJ2-7; TRBD1 matches at 9 bases. The CDR3 is 15 residues long. Germline-derived CDR1 and CDR2 are KGHSH and LQKENI. With 2 bases clipped from V and 5 bases from J, the junction kept 7 bases outside the gene matches. The CDR3 region is CASSPAGQGGHEQYF. CDR3 sequence (DNA): TGTGCCAGCTCACCAGCGGGACAGGGTGGCCACGAGCAGTACTTC.

The rearrangement uses TRBV7-9 and TRBJ1-5, with 7 bases lining up with TRBD1. Germline V gene lookup returns CDR1 SEHNR and CDR2 FQNEAQ (reference sequence). The ends lost 5 bases at V and 6 bases at J; junction bases unmatched: 7. CDR3 size: 14 residues. The DNA of the CDR3 is TGTGCCAGCAGCCATGGACAGGCCACTCAGCCCCAGCATTTT. It codes for CASSHGQATQPQHF.

CDR3 loop: CASSLGVRRLREYNEQFF. The CDR3 nucleotides read TGTGCCAGCAGCTTAGGAGTCAGAAGATTAAGAGAGTACAATGAGCAGTTCTTC. This rearrangement joins TRBV11-2 to TRBJ2-1; D is unclear. V was shortened by 1 base and J by 4 bases, with 20 bases between the two germline ends. The germline gives CDR1 SGHAT, CDR2 FQNNGV. The CDR3 contains 18 residues. Full variable domain (remainder filled in from reference TRBV11-2 and TRBJ2-1): EAGVAQSPRYKIIEKRQSVAFWCNPISGHATLYWYQQILGQGPKLLIQFQNNGVVDDSQLPKDRFSAERLKGVDSTLKIQPAKLEDSAVYLCASSLGVRRLREYNEQFFGPGTRLTVL.

The CDR3 protein is CATSRDLNSGSEKLFF. The CDR3 DNA is TGTGCCACCAGCAGAGATCTTAACAGCGGGTCTGAAAAACTGTTTTTT. V and J are TRBV15 and TRBJ1-4; no firm D call. V lost 0 bases and J 7 bases, leaving 15 bases between the germline ends. Per germline, CDR1 LNHNV and CDR2 YYDKDF (reference sequence). This CDR3 contains 16 residues.

Only a few counts were recorded for this clone. This chain uses TRBV7-9 with TRBJ2-4; TRBD2 agrees at 7 bases. V was clipped by 1 base and J by 9 bases; unmatched bases: 0. Germline values: CDR1 SEHNR, CDR2 FQNEAQ (reference sequence). This CDR3 is 12 amino acids long. As DNA, the CDR3 is TGTGCCAGCAGCTTAGGCGGGGGCATTCAGTACTTC. Protein: CASSLGGGIQYF.

This sequence joins TRBV7-8 and TRBJ2-1; no clear D. The CDR3 spans 16 residues. Trimming took 0 bases from V and 3 from J, leaving 12 bases between them. From germline, CDR1 is SGHVS and CDR2 FQNEAQ. The CDR3 here is CASSLAVLVVYNEQFF. The CDR3 DNA sequence: TGTGCCAGCAGCTTAGCCGTATTAGTGGTCTACAATGAGCAGTTCTTC.

The J gene is TRBJ2-5, the V gene TRBV7-2; tentative D call: TRBD1 (6 bases). Germline V gene lookup returns CDR1 SGHTA and CDR2 FQGNSA. The CDR3 runs 15 residues. The ends were cut back, 0 bases at V and 5 bases at J, with 13 bases in the middle. The CDR3 protein is CASSLARGRGETQYF. The CDR3 bases are TGTGCCAGCAGCTTAGCGAGGGGAAGGGGGGAGACCCAGTACTTC. Full variable domain (outside the CDR3, taken from reference TRBV7-2 and TRBJ2-5): GAGVSQSPSNKVTEKGKDVELRCDPISGHTALYWYRQSLGQGLEFLIYFQGNSAPDKSGLPSDRFSAERTGGSVSTLTIQRTQQEDSAVYLCASSLARGRGETQYFGPGTRLLVL.

This clone was counted a few times. The V and J genes are TRBV6-5 and TRBJ2-6; D remains ambiguous. The CDR3 consists of 15 residues. CDR1 MNHEY and CDR2 SVGAGI come from the germline V gene. V was cut by 3 bases and J by 0 bases, with 6 bases left in between. CDR3 residues: CASSYSVSGANVLTF. The CDR3, as DNA: TGTGCCAGCAGTTATTCGGTCTCTGGGGCCAACGTCCTGACTTTC.

V gene TRBV7-9 combines with J gene TRBJ1-2; D possibly corresponds to TRBD1 (5 bases). Germline V gene data show CDR1 as SEHNR and CDR2 as FQNEAQ (reference sequence). The CDR3 has 14 residues. V lost 1 base, J lost 1 base, and 7 bases lay in between. Here the CDR3 reads CASSLGGVNYGYTF. For the CDR3, the DNA is TGTGCCAGCAGCTTAGGAGGGGTTAACTATGGCTACACCTTC.

A word on this clone: Germline is not matched at one junction end, which may reflect a read error. V and J are TRBV11-2 and TRBJ2-4; the match to TRBD2 covers 7 bases. The CDR3 totals 19 residues. The germline V gene has CDR1 SGHAT and CDR2 FQNNGV. Here the CDR3 DNA reads TGTGCCAGCAGCCTAGAGTTGGGAAATAGCGGGTTAGCCAAAAACATTCAGTACTTC. Translating gives CASSLELGNSGLAKNIQYF.

This clone was found a few times. The V and J genes are TRBV19 and TRBJ2-1; D is perhaps TRBD1 or TRBD2 (5 bases each). The germline gives CDR1 LNHDA, CDR2 SQIVND (reference sequence). The CDR3 extends over 17 amino acids. V dropped 5 bases and J dropped 9 bases, with 26 bases sitting between them. In DNA, the CDR3 is TGTGCCAGTAGTTCTCGAGCCCGAGGGACGGTGACAAGTGAGCAGTTCTTC. Amino acid sequence: CASSSRARGTVTSEQFF.